The sequence of this T cell receptor beta chain was determined in a study of shared clonotypes between healthy human individuals. Study at large: A few men and a couple of women, aged 18 to 49, were donors. Study findings and constraints: The researchers took only blood, and tissue repertoires probably look different.

This clone was observed a single time. What it binds is unknown. Several immunoSEQ 96-well plates shared each subset's DNA, each plate a replicate. Researchers sequenced unsorted PBMC DNA using ten immunoSEQ deep assay plates. Data came from immunoSEQ multiplex PCR; TCRdb stores just in-frame clones and leaves some out. The data show roughly 480,000 clones, 79% seen once. V was shortened by 7 bases and J by 0 bases, with 16 bases between the two germline ends. The CDR3 spans 15 residues. Germline V CDR1 and CDR2: SGHRS, YFSETQ. Sequences were obtained from PBMCs. The genes are TRBV5-1 and TRBJ1-2, with no clear D. The sequence was collected from a woman in her thirties or forties in good health. Some clones in this sample may be carry-over from other donors' samples. The DNA of the CDR3 is TGCGCCAGCGGTAGGGCGTCAGGAGCTAACTATGGCTACACCTTC. It codes for CASGRASGANYGYTF.